Listed below are T cell receptor beta chains from one sample, sequenced in a study of blood T cells in healthy people across ages. MiXCR, applied by TCRdb to the 5' RACE reads, yields one record per CDR3 protein. In the table there are roughly 800,000 distinct CDR3 sequences, roughly 60% of which are singletons. The specimen was blood. These receptors came from a man aged 25-40 years in good health. CDR3s include the opening cysteine and the closing phenylalanine or tryptophan. A D gene is named only where the DNA matches it firmly. Size is omitted from some rows. Given values are once, few, many or a class for expanded clones.

d_gene: TRBD2; v_gene: TRBV29-1; abundance: .; len: 20; j_gene: TRBJ2-3; CDR3aa: CSVVGVLLAGVGSTTDTQYF; CDR3nt: TGCAGCGTTGTCGGGGTTCTTCTAGCGGGAGTCGGCTCGACCACAGATACGCAGTATTTT
d_gene: .; v_gene: TRBV4-1; abundance: .; len: 14; j_gene: TRBJ1-2; CDR3aa: CASSQASRQEGYTF; CDR3nt: TGCGCCAGCAGCCAAGCGAGTAGGCAGGAAGGCTACACCTTC
d_gene: TRBD1; v_gene: TRBV7-8; abundance: .; len: 16; j_gene: TRBJ1-6; CDR3aa: CASSFNPTGDNSPLHF; CDR3nt: TGTGCCAGCAGCTTTAATCCGACAGGGGATAATTCACCCCTCCACTTT
d_gene: .; v_gene: TRBV7-9; abundance: medium-sized; len: 12; j_gene: TRBJ2-4; CDR3aa: CASSLAQNIQYF; CDR3nt: TGTGCCAGCAGCTTAGCTCAGAACATTCAGTACTTC
d_gene: TRBD1; v_gene: TRBV20-1; abundance: .; len: 14; j_gene: TRBJ2-1; CDR3aa: CSASTGESLNEQFF; CDR3nt: TGCAGTGCTTCCACAGGGGAAAGCCTTAATGAGCAGTTCTTC
d_gene: TRBD1; v_gene: TRBV6-2/TRBV6-3; abundance: few; len: 14; j_gene: TRBJ1-2; CDR3aa: CASSRPWTGEGYTF; CDR3nt: TGTGCCAGCAGCAGACCCTGGACAGGGGAAGGCTACACCTTC
d_gene: .; v_gene: TRBV7-2; abundance: .; len: 15; j_gene: TRBJ2-7; CDR3aa: CASSTYLGQNYEQYF; CDR3nt: TGTGCCAGCAGCACGTACCTCGGACAGAACTACGAGCAGTACTTC
d_gene: .; v_gene: TRBV7-2; abundance: few; len: 12; j_gene: TRBJ2-3; CDR3aa: CASSPLWDTQYF; CDR3nt: TGTGCCAGCAGCCCCCTTTGGGATACGCAGTATTTT
d_gene: TRBD2; v_gene: TRBV11-2; abundance: .; len: 15; j_gene: TRBJ2-3; CDR3aa: CASSLSGGPTDTQYF; CDR3nt: TGTGCCAGCAGCTTGAGCGGGGGCCCCACAGATACGCAGTATTTT
d_gene: TRBD1; v_gene: TRBV7-2; abundance: .; len: 15; j_gene: TRBJ1-4; CDR3aa: CASSLNRGTNEKLFF; CDR3nt: TGTGCCAGCAGCCTCAACAGGGGCACTAATGAAAAACTGTTTTTT
d_gene: .; v_gene: TRBV20-1; abundance: .; len: 13; j_gene: TRBJ2-5; CDR3aa: CSARDLTSWVQYF; CDR3nt: TGCAGTGCTAGAGATCTCACTTCATGGGTGCAGTACTTC